Reported below is one T cell receptor (beta chain). Data came from immunoSEQ multiplex PCR; TCRdb stores just in-frame clones and leaves some out. This sample has roughly 400,000 clones, with over 75% found just once. The data were taken from a study of blood T cell repertoires in COVID-19. This receptor was obtained from a man aged 25 to 40 who had recovered from COVID-19. The sample was PBMCs or T cells enriched from blood (not recorded which).

The CDR3 nucleotides read TGTGCCAGCAGTTTACAGGGACTAGCGGGAGGGCCCGGGCAGTACTTC. Translation: CASSLQGLAGGPGQYF. V gene TRBV28 combines with J gene TRBJ2-7; 16 positions agree with TRBD2. The V segment lost 2 bases and the J segment 9 bases; nucleotides outside the gene matches: 7. Germline CDR1 MDHEN, CDR2 SYDVKM. The CDR3 runs to 16 residues.